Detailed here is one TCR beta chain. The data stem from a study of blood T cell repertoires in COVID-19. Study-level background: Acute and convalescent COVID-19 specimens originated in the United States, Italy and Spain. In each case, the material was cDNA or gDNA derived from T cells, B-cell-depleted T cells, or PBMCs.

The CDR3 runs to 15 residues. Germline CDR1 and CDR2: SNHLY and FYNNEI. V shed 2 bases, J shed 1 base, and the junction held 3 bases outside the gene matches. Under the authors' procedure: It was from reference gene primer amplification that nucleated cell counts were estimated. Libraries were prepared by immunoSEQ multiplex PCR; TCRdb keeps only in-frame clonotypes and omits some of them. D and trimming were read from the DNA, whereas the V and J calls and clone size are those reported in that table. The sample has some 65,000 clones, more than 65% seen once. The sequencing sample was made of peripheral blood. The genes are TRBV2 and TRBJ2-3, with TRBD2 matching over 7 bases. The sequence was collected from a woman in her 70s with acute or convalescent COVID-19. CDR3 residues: CASSELAARTDTQYF. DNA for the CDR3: TGTGCCAGCAGTGAACTAGCGGCCCGCACAGATACGCAGTATTTT.